This record looks at one T cell receptor (beta chain) sequence and its context. Because it lacks the conserved phenylalanine or tryptophan at the end, this CDR3 is likely a read error. Because the CDR3's place on the DNA is in doubt, the DNA is left out and the CDR3 is given as listed by TCRdb. The data were obtained in a study of blood T cell repertoires in COVID-19. Study at large: T cells, B-cell-depleted T cells, or PBMCs supplied cDNA or gDNA.

With termini counted, the CDR3 has 12 amino acids. Germline lookup yields CDR1 SNHLY and CDR2 FYNNEI. Only in-frame clones appear in the TCRdb table, and some are missing; sequencing was by immunoSEQ multiplex PCR. The sample gives fewer than 250,000 clones, approximately 90% of which show up once; about 0.95% is in the top ten. Across over 20 US areas, participants ranged in age from 18 to 89 years. Sequencing was done on a sample of PBMCs or T cells enriched from blood (not recorded which). This TCR was sampled from a man between 45 and 60 years old who had been exposed to COVID-19. This chain links TRBV2 with TRBJ1-6. CDR3: CASSELFSTRST.